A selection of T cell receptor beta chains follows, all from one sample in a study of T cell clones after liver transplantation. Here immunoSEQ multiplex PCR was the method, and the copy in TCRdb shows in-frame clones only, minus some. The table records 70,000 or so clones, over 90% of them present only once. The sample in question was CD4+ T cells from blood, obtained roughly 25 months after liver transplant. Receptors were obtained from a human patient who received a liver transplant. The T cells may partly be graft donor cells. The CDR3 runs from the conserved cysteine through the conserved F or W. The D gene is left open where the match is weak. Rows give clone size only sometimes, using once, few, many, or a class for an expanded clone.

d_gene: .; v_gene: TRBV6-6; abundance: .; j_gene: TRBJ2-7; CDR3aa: CASSRDSNLNEQYF; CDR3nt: TGTGCCAGCAGTCGGGACTCCAATTTAAACGAGCAGTACTTC
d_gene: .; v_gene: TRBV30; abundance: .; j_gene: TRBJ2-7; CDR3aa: CAWSVGPHEQYF; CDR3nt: TGTGCCTGGAGTGTAGGTCCCCACGAGCAGTACTTC
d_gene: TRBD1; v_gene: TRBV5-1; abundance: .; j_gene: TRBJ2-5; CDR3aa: CASSSGQPEETQYF; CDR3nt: TGCGCCAGCAGCTCGGGACAGCCCGAAGAGACCCAGTACTTC
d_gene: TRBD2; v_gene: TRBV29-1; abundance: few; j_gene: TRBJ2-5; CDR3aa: CSERSGAGETQYF; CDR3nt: TGCAGCGAACGTAGCGGGGCGGGGGAGACCCAGTACTTC
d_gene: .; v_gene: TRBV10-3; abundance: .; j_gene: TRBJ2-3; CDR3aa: CAISDSTSSPTDTQYF; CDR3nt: TGTGCCATCAGTGATTCCACTAGCTCGCCCACAGATACGCAGTATTTT
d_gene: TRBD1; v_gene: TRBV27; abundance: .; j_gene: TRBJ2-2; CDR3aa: CASSLIGTAVPPGELFF; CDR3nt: TGTGCCAGCAGTTTAATCGGGACAGCTGTTCCCCCCGGGGAGCTGTTTTTT
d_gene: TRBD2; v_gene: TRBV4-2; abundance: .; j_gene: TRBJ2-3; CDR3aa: CASSQGVRAGEGDTQYF; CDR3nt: TGTGCCAGCAGCCAAGGGGTCCGGGCGGGAGAGGGAGATACGCAGTATTTT
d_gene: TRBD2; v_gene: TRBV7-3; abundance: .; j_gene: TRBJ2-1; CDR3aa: CASSLRSGGSGNEQFF; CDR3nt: TGTGCCAGCAGCTTACGTAGTGGCGGGAGTGGGAATGAGCAGTTCTTC
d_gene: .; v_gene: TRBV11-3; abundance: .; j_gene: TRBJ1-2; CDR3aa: CASSLSGSRDAYGYTF; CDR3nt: TGTGCCAGCAGCTTATCTGGGTCAAGGGACGCGTATGGCTACACCTTC
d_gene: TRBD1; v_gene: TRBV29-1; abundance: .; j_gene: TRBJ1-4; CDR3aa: CSASRTGVNEKLFF; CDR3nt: TGCAGCGCCTCTCGAACAGGGGTTAATGAAAAACTGTTTTTT
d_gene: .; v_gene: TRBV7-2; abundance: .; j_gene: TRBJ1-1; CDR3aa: CASSLGGTAEAFF; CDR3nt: TGTGCCAGCAGCTTAGGTGGGACGGCTGAAGCTTTCTTT
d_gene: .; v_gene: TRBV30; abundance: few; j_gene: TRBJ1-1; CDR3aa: CAWSVGPNTEAFF; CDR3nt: TGTGCCTGGAGTGTAGGCCCGAACACTGAAGCTTTCTTT
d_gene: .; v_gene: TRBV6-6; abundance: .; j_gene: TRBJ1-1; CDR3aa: CASSLQPGRFDEAFF; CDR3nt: TGTGCCAGCAGCTTACAACCAGGGCGGTTTGATGAAGCTTTCTTT
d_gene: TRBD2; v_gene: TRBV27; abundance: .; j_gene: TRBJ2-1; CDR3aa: CASSSAAGGGYNEQFF; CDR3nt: TGTGCCAGCAGTTCAGCAGCGGGAGGAGGCTACAATGAGCAGTTCTTC
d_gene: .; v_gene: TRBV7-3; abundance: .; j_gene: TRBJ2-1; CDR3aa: CASSLVGNEQFF; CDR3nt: TGTGCCAGCAGCTTAGTTGGAAATGAGCAGTTCTTC
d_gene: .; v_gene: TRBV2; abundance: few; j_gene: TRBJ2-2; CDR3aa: CASSGTPTNTGELFF; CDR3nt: TGTGCCAGCTCTGGGACTCCTACGAACACCGGGGAGCTGTTTTTT
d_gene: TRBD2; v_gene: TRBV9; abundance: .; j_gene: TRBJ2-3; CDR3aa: CASSVGLAGGRGTDTQYF; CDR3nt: TGTGCCAGCAGCGTAGGACTAGCGGGAGGGCGGGGCACAGATACGCAGTATTTT
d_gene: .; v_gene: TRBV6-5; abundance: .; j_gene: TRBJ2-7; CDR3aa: CASSLTGPAYEQYF; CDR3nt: TGTGCCAGCAGCCTAACAGGGCCCGCCTACGAGCAGTACTTC
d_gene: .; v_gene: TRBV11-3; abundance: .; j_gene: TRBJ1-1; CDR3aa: CASSLAFRQLNTEAFF; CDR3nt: TGTGCCAGCAGCTTAGCGTTTCGGCAGCTGAACACTGAAGCTTTCTTT
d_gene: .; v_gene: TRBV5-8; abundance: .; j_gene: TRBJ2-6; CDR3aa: CASSWTSTSGANVLTF; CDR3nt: TGTGCCAGCAGTTGGACAAGCACCTCTGGGGCCAACGTCCTGACTTTC
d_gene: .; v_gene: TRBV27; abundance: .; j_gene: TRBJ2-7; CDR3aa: CASSQEGHSYEQYF; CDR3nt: TGTGCCAGCAGTCAAGAGGGCCACTCCTACGAGCAGTACTTC
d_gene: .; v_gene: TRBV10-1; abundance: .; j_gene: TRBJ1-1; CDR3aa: CASSDLGRGSGMNTEAFF; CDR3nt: TGCGCCAGCAGTGACTTGGGTAGAGGGAGTGGGATGAACACTGAAGCTTTCTTT
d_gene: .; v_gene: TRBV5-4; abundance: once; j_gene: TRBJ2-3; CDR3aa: CASSLGGRGARTDTQYF; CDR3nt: TGTGCCAGCAGCTTAGGGGGACGAGGGGCGAGGACAGATACGCAGTATTTT
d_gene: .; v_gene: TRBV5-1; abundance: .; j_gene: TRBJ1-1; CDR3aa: CASSSKGVLDTEAFF; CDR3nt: TGCGCCAGCAGCTCGAAGGGGGTCTTAGACACTGAAGCTTTCTTT
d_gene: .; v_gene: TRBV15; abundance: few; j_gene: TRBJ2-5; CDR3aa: CATSRDQEKETQYF; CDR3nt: TGTGCCACCAGCAGAGATCAGGAGAAAGAGACCCAGTACTTC
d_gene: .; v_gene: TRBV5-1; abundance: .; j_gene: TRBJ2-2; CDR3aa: CASSLQSRDTGELFF; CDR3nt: TGCGCCAGCAGCTTACAGTCGAGGGACACCGGGGAGCTGTTTTTT
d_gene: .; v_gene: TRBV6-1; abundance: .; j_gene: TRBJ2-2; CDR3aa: CASQRTGELFF; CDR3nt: TGTGCCAGCCAACGAACCGGGGAGCTGTTTTTT
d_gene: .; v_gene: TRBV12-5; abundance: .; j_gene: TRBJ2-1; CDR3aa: CASGLETEQFF; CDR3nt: TGTGCTAGTGGTTTGGAAACCGAGCAGTTCTTC
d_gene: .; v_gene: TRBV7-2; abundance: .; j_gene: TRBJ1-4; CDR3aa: CASSLLSRATNEKLFF; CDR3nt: TGTGCCAGCAGCCTCCTAAGCAGGGCGACTAATGAAAAACTGTTTTTT
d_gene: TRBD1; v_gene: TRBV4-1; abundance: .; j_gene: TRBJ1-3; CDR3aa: CASSLLQGVVFGNTIYF; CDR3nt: TGCGCCAGCAGCCTTCTGCAGGGGGTCGTTTTTGGAAACACCATATATTTT
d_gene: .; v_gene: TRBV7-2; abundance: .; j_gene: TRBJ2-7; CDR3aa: CASSPRSYEQYF; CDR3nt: TGTGCCAGCAGCCCCCGCTCCTACGAGCAGTACTTC
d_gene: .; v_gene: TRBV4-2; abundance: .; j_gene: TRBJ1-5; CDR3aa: CASSQDIVGGQPQHF; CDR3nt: TGTGCCAGCAGCCAAGATATAGTAGGGGGGCAGCCCCAGCATTTT
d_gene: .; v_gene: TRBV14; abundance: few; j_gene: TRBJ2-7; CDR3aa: CASSQDSVYQQYF; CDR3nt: TGTGCCAGCAGCCAAGATTCCGTCTACCAGCAGTACTTC
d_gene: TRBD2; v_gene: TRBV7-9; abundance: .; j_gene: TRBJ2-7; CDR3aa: CASSFESGLAGVF; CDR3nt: TGTGCCAGCAGCTTCGAGTCGGGACTAGCGGGAGTCTTC
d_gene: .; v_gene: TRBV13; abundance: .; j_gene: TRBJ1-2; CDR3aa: CASSSGRRNYGYTF; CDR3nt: TGTGCCAGCAGCTCGGGACGGCGAAACTATGGCTACACCTTC
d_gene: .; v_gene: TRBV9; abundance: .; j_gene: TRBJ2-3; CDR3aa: CASSRTASTDTQYF; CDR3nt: TGTGCCAGCAGTCGGACAGCTAGCACAGATACGCAGTATTTT
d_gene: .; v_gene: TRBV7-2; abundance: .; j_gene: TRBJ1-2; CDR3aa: CASSLEGSNYGYTF; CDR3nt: TGTGCCAGCAGCTTAGAAGGTTCTAACTATGGCTACACCTTC
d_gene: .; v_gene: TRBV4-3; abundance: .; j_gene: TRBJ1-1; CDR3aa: CASSLALGPNTEAFF; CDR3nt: TGCGCCAGCAGCCTAGCGCTGGGGCCGAACACTGAAGCTTTCTTT
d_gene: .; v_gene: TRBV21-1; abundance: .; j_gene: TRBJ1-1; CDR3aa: CASGWENTEAFF; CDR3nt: TGTGCCAGCGGGTGGGAGAACACTGAAGCTTTCTTT
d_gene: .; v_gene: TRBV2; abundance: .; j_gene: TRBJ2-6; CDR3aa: CASSDVAGANVLTF; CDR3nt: TGTGCCAGCAGTGATGTAGCTGGGGCCAACGTCCTGACTTTC
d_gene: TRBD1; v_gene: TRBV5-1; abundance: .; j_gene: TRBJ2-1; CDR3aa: CASSPSGTGPFNEQFF; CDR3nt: TGCGCCAGCAGCCCGTCCGGGACAGGCCCTTTCAATGAGCAGTTCTTC
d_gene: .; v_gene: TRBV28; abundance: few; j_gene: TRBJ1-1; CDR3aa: CASSPADRPLGAFF; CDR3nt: TGTGCCAGCAGTCCCGCCGACAGGCCTCTGGGAGCTTTCTTT
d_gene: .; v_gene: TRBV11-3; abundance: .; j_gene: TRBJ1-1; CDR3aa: CASSSAPGEAFF; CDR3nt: TGTGCCAGCAGCTCGGCGCCGGGTGAAGCTTTCTTT
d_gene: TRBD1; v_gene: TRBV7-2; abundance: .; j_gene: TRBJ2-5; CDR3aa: CASSLSDRGYQETQYF; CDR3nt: TGTGCCAGCAGCTTAAGTGACAGGGGATACCAAGAGACCCAGTACTTC
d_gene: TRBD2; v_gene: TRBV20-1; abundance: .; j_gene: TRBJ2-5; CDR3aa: CSASGKETQYF; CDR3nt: TGCAGTGCGAGCGGGAAAGAGACCCAGTACTTC
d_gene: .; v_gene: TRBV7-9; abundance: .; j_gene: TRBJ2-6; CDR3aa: CASSLGLVSGANVLTF; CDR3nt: TGTGCCAGCAGCCTCGGGCTGGTATCCGGGGCCAACGTCCTGACTTTC
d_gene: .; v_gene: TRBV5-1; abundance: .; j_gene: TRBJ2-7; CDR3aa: CASSPGDISYEQYF; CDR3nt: TGCGCCAGCAGCCCTGGGGACATCTCCTACGAGCAGTACTTC
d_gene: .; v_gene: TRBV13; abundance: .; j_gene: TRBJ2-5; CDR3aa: CASSFLETQYF; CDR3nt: TGTGCCAGCAGCTTTTTGGAGACCCAGTACTTC
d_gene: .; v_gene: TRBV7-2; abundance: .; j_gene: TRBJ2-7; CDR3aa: CASSLSWTTYEQYF; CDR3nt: TGTGCCAGCAGCTTATCTTGGACAACCTACGAGCAGTACTTC
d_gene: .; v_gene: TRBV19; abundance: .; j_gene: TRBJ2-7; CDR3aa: CASRLGHEQYF; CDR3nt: TGTGCCAGCCGATTGGGGCACGAGCAGTACTTC
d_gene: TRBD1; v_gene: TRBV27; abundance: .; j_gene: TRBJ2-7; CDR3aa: CASSLWQGAHEQYF; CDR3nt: TGTGCCAGCAGTTTATGGCAGGGGGCCCACGAGCAGTACTTC
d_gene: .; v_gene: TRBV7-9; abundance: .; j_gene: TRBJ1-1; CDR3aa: CASSQDRQNTEAFF; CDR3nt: TGTGCCAGCAGCCAAGACAGGCAGAACACTGAAGCTTTCTTT
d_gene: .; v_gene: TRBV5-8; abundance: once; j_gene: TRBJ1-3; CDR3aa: CASSLRGRNSGNTIYF; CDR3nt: TGTGCCAGCAGCTTGCGTGGACGGAACTCTGGAAACACCATATATTTT